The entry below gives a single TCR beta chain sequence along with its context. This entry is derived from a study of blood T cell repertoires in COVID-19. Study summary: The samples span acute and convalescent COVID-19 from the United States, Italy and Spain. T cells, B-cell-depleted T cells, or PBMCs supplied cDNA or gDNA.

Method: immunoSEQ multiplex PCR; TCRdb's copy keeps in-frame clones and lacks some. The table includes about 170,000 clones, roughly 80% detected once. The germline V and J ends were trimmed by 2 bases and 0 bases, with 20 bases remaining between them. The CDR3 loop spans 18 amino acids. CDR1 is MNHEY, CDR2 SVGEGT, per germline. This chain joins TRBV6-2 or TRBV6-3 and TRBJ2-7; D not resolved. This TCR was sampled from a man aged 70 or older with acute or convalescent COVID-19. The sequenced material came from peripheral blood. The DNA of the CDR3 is TGTGCCAGCAGTTACGGGCGTTTGGATCCGTTGGGCTCCTACGAGCAGTACTTC. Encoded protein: CASSYGRLDPLGSYEQYF.